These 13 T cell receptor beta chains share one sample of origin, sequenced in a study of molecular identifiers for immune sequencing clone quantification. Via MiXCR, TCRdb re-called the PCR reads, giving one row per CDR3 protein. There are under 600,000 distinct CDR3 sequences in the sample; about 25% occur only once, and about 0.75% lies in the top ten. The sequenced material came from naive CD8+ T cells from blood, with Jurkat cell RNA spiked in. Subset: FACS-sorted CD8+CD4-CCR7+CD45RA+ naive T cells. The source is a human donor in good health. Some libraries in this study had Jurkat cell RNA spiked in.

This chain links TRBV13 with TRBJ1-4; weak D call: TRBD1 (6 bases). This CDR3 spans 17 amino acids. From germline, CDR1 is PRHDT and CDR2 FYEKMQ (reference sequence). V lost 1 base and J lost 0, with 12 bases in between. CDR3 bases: TGTGCCAGCAGCTTAGAAGGGGGGCGTCCAACTAATGAAAAACTGTTTTTT. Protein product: CASSLEGGRPTNEKLFF.

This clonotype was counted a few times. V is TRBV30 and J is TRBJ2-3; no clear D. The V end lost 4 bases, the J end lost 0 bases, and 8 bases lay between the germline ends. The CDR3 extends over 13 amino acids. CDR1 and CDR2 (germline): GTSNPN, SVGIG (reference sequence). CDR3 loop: CAWKWESTDTQYF. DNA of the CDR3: TGTGCCTGGAAGTGGGAAAGCACAGATACGCAGTATTTT.

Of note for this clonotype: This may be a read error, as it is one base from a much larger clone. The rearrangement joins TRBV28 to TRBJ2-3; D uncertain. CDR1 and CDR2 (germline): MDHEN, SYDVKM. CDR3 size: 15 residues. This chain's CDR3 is CACSFLQESTDTQYF. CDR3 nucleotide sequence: TGTGCCTGCAGTTTTCTGCAGGAAAGCACAGATACGCAGTATTTT.

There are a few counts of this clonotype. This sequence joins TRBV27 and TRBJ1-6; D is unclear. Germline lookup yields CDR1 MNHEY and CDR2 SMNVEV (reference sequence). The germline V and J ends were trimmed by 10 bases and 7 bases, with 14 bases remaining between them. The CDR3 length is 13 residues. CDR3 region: CATSEGLNSPLHF. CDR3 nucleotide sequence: TGTGCCACCTCCGAAGGGCTGAATTCACCCCTCCACTTT.

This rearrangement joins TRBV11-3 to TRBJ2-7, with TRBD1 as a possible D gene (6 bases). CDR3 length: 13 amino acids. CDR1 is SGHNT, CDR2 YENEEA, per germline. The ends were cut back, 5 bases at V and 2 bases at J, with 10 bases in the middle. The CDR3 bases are TGTGCCAGCAGCGCAGGGGATCCCTACGAGCAGTACTTC. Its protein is CASSAGDPYEQYF.

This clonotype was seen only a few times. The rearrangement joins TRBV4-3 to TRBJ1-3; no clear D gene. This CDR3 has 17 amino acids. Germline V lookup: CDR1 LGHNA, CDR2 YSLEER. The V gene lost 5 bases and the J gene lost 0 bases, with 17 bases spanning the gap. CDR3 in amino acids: CASSKGEGYFSGNTIYF. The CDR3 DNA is TGCGCCAGCAGCAAAGGTGAAGGGTATTTCTCTGGAAACACCATATATTTT.

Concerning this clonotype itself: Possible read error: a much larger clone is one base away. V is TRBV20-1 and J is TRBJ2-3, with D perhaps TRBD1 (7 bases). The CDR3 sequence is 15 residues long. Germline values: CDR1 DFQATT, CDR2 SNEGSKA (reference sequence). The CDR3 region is CSTRGGGTRTDTQYF. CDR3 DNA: TGCAGTACTAGAGGGGGCGGGACGAGAACAGATACGCAGTATTTT.

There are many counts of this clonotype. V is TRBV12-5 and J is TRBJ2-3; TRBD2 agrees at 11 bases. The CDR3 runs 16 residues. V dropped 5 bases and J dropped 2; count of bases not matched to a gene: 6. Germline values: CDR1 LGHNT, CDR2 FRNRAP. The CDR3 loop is CASGPGLAGVTDTQYF. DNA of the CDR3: TGTGCTAGTGGTCCAGGACTAGCGGGCGTCACAGATACGCAGTATTTT.

This CDR3 reads CASNANRLNTEAFF. The CDR3 nucleotides are TGTGCCAGTAACGCCAACAGGTTGAACACTGAAGCTTTCTTT. The V gene is TRBV19, the J gene TRBJ1-1; TRBD1 is a possible D gene (5 bases). Germline CDR1 reads LNHDA; CDR2 reads SQIVND (reference sequence). The ends were cut back, 7 bases at V and 0 bases at J, with 12 bases in the middle. There are 14 residues in the CDR3.

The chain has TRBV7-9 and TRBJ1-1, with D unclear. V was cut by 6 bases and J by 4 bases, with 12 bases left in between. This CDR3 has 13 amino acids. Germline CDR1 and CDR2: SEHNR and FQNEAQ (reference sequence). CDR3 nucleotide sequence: TGTGCCAGCAGACCCGACGGCGGCACTGAAGCTTTCTTT. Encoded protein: CASRPDGGTEAFF.

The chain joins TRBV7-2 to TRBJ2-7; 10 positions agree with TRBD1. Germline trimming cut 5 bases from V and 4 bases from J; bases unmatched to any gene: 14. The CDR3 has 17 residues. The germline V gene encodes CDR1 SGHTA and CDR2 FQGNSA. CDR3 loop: CASSVFGTGQGMYEQYF. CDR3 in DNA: TGTGCCAGCAGCGTGTTCGGAACGGGACAGGGGATGTACGAGCAGTACTTC.

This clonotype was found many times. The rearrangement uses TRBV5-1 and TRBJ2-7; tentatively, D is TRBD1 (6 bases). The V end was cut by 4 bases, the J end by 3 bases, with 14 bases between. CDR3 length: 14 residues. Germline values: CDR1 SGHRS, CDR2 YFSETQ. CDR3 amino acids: CASSPRDTRYEQYF. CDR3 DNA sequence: TGCGCCAGCAGCCCCCGGGACACTCGCTACGAGCAGTACTTC.

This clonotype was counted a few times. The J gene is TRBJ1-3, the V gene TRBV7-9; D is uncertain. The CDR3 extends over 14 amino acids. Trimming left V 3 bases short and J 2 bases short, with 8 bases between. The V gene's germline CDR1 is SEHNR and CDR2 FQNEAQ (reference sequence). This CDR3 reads CASSFQSAGNTIYF. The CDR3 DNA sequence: TGTGCCAGCAGCTTCCAGAGTGCTGGAAACACCATATATTTT. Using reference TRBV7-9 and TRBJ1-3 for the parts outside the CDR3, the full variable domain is DTGVSQNPRHKITKRGQNVTFRCDPISEHNRLYWYRQTLGQGPEFLTYFQNEAQLEKSRLLSDRFSAERPKGSFSTLEIQRTEQGDSAMYLCASSFQSAGNTIYFGEGSWLTVV.